The source of this T cell receptor beta chain is a study of CD4 and CD8 cells across lung adenocarcinoma regions listed by TCRdb under 2018. About the full investigation: Intratumor heterogeneity of the T cell receptor repertoire was examined by comparing tumor centers with tumor margins.

This clonotype was counted ten times or more. It has no known antigen specificity. No base quality information exists; no much larger clone differs at one position. The method was PCR. Sequencer: HiSeq X Ten. TCRdb handled the public reads itself, with Q25 trimming in fastp and clone calling in MiXCR, and kept productive beta chains. Every entry covers one CDR3 protein and lists the most common genes and DNA from its rows. The sample table contains about 19,000 distinct CDR3 sequences; only one count was recorded for roughly 46% of them. The top ten hold around 20% of the sample. Patients with localized lung adenocarcinoma, a subtype of non-small cell lung cancer, were used as donors. The margins of localized lung adenocarcinomas were where the samples came from. For TCR repertoire analysis, CD4+ T cells from tumor tissue were profiled apart from CD8+ T cells. The germline V gene (reference sequence) specifies LGHDT as CDR1 and YNNKEL as CDR2. CDR3 length: 13 amino acids, cysteine to phenylalanine. The sequence is cut down to CDR3 DNA, 39 bases in frame from base 1. Trimming removed 6 bases from V and 8 bases from J; the gene matches leave 6 bases unexplained.

Sequencing was done on a sample of CD4+ T cells from the margin of a lung tumor. This specimen's cell subset or site label, per the study, means: tumor margin region. Rearrangement joined TRBV3-1 to TRBJ2-3, and 9 junction bases match TRBD2. This receptor was taken from a male donor with lung adenocarcinoma. The CD4 and CD8 labels of this study may be unreliable. The CDR3 loop reads CASREYSGGTQYF. At the DNA level, the sequence is TGTGCCAGCAGAGAATATAGCGGGGGTACGCAGTATTTT.